These 8 T cell receptor beta chains were sequenced from one sample in a study of cytomegalovirus exposure and HLA in healthy donors (dated by TCRdb to 2017 to 2019). The library was built by means of the immunoSEQ multiplex PCR assay. The multiplex PCR relied on a mix of 60 forward primers for TCR Vbeta segments and 13 reverse primers for TCR Jbeta segments. What TCRdb holds here is the immuneACCESS table cut down to in-frame rearrangements. Part of the clones is not present; checked against another copy, under half of the missing clones reflect an unresolved V gene, and the others are unexplained. The table for this sample lists about 94,000 clones; roughly 78% of them were counted only once. The biggest ten clones account for more than 0.6% of the sample. The sequenced sample consisted of PBMCs. The receptors here all came from a woman aged 55-70 years in good health and CMV-seronegative.

The chain recombines TRBV10-3 with TRBJ1-5, with a possible D match to TRBD1 (5 bases). Germline loops: CDR1 ENHRY, CDR2 SYGVKD. Deletions cut 0 bases from V and 0 bases from J, with 9 bases between. This CDR3 is built from 16 residues. CDR3: CAISESTDASNQPQHF. As DNA, the CDR3 is TGTGCCATCAGTGAGTCGACAGATGCTAGCAATCAGCCCCAGCATTTT.

The CDR3 DNA follows: TGTGCCAGCTCACCACCAGGGAGGTCGGGTCAGCCCCAGCATTTT. It translates to CASSPPGRSGQPQHF. This chain connects TRBV18 to TRBJ1-5; no firm D call. V shed 0 bases and J shed 6 bases, with 12 bases lying between them. This CDR3 contains 15 residues. Germline lookup yields CDR1 KGHSH and CDR2 LQKENI.

This clone was picked up a small number of times. The rearrangement joins TRBV5-1 to TRBJ1-1; the D gene is possibly TRBD1 (5 bases). Germline V gene data show CDR1 as SGHRS and CDR2 as YFSETQ. The CDR3 extends over 14 amino acids. Deletions cut 2 bases from V and 5 bases from J, with 13 bases between. As DNA, the CDR3 is TGCGCCAGCAGCTTAGGGGCAGTGGGAACTGAAGCTTTCTTT. Residues: CASSLGAVGTEAFF.

The chain carries TRBV5-1 and TRBJ2-2; TRBD1 agrees at 7 bases. The trim removed 4 bases at V and 4 bases at J, leaving 7 bases unmatched. The CDR3 loop spans 15 amino acids. Germline CDR1 reads SGHRS; CDR2 reads YFSETQ. CDR3 coding DNA: TGCGCCAGCAGCCCGGGACAGTTAATCACCGGGGAGCTGTTTTTT. This sequence encodes CASSPGQLITGELFF. Supplemented by reference TRBV5-1 and TRBJ2-2, the full variable domain reads KAGVTQTPRYLIKTRGQQVTLSCSPISGHRSVSWYQQTPGQGLQFLFEYFSETQRNKGNFPGRFSGRQFSNSRSEMNVSTLELGDSALYLCASSPGQLITGELFFGEGSRLTVL.

This chain uses TRBV5-4 with TRBJ2-7, with D possibly matching TRBD1 (6 bases). Germline V gene lookup returns CDR1 SGHNT and CDR2 YYREEE (reference sequence). The V gene lost 4 bases and the J gene lost 0 bases, with 11 bases spanning the gap. This CDR3 comprises 14 residues. The CDR3 reads CASSPQGHSYEQYF. CDR3 DNA sequence: TGTGCCAGCAGCCCACAGGGACACTCCTACGAGCAGTACTTC.

The chain couples TRBV28 to TRBJ1-4, with D hard to call. V dropped 1 base and J dropped 10 bases, with 7 bases sitting between them. The CDR3 loop spans 12 amino acids. CDR1 is MDHEN and CDR2 is SYDVKM in the germline V gene. CDR3 bases: TGTGCCAGCAGTTTATTACGGGGAAAACTGTTTTTT. Translating it yields CASSLLRGKLFF. The whole variable domain, remainder taken from reference TRBV28 and TRBJ1-4, is DVKVTQSSRYLVKRTGEKVFLECVQDMDHENMFWYRQDPGLGLRLIYFSYDVKMKEKGDIPEGYSVSREKKERFSLILESASTNQTSMYLCASSLLRGKLFFGSGTQLSVL.

This chain uses TRBV27 with TRBJ1-5; 7 bases match TRBD1. With V trimmed by 3 bases and J by 0 bases, 5 bases remained unmatched. Germline V gene data show CDR1 as MNHEY and CDR2 as SMNVEV (reference sequence). The length of the CDR3 is 16 residues. CDR3 nucleotides: TGTGCCAGCAGTTTCGACGCAGGGGGTAGCAATCAGCCCCAGCATTTT. Amino acid sequence: CASSFDAGGSNQPQHF.

This chain joins TRBV29-1 and TRBJ1-1; possible D gene TRBD1, 6 bases. V lost 5 bases and J lost 8, with 21 bases in between. The CDR3 is made up of 14 amino acids. Germline-derived CDR1 and CDR2 are SQVTM and ANQGSEA. This chain's CDR3 is CSVSQGSPPREAFF. CDR3 sequence (DNA): TGCAGCGTTTCCCAGGGGAGCCCCCCCCGGGAAGCTTTCTTT.